The 7 T cell receptor beta chains given below trace back to one sample, sequenced in a study of T cell repertoires in urothelial bladder cancer. Assay used: immunoSEQ multiplex PCR; TCRdb lists only in-frame clones, some missing. Among some 2,300 clones, 68% were seen once, and the ten largest hold about 16%. Sequencing was done on a sample of bladder tissue. The receptor source for this set is a human donor with a benign inflammatory bladder lesion.

The V call is TRBV5-1, the J call TRBJ1-6; 7 bases match TRBD1. The CDR3 is 17 residues long. Germline V CDR1 and CDR2: SGHRS, YFSETQ. V lost 0 bases, J lost 0 bases, and 3 bases stayed unmatched. In DNA form, the CDR3 reads TGCGCCAGCAGCTTGGAACAGGGGAGCTCCTATAATTCACCCCTCCACTTT. Translated, it gives CASSLEQGSSYNSPLHF.

V is TRBV5-1 and J is TRBJ1-6, with D tentatively TRBD1 (6 bases). Germline lookup yields CDR1 SGHRS and CDR2 YFSETQ. V shed 1 base and J shed 10 bases, with 15 bases lying between them. The CDR3 sequence is 15 residues long. CDR3 DNA sequence: TGCGCCAGCAGCTTGAGCCAGGGGATAGGGTCACCCCTCCACTTT. Its protein is CASSLSQGIGSPLHF. Together with reference TRBV5-1 and TRBJ1-6, the CDR3 gives the full variable domain: KAGVTQTPRYLIKTRGQQVTLSCSPISGHRSVSWYQQTPGQGLQFLFEYFSETQRNKGNFPGRFSGRQFSNSRSEMNVSTLELGDSALYLCASSLSQGIGSPLHFGNGTRLTVT.

This CDR3 reads CASSLSGGNINEQFF. CDR3 nucleotide sequence: TGTGCCAGCAGTTTAAGTGGGGGCAACATCAATGAGCAGTTCTTC. This rearrangement joins TRBV27 to TRBJ2-1; tentatively, D is TRBD1 (6 bases). This CDR3 contains 15 residues. Germline CDR1 MNHEY, CDR2 SMNVEV (reference sequence). V gave up 2 bases and J gave up 6 bases, with 14 bases separating them.

V is TRBV21-1 and J is TRBJ2-7; TRBD2 is taken as the D call from the table, unchecked against the DNA. TRBV21-1 is a known pseudogene. The length of the CDR3 is 16 residues. CDR3 coding DNA: TGTGCCAGCAGCGTAGGTTCTGAGCGGGGCTCCTACGAGCAGTACTTC. Protein product: CASSVGSERGSYEQYF.

The chain links TRBV6-4 to TRBJ1-1; 9 nucleotides line up with TRBD1. V lost 5 bases, J lost 4 bases, and 5 bases stayed unmatched. Germline V lookup: CDR1 MRHNA, CDR2 SNTAGT. The CDR3 spans 14 residues. The CDR3 DNA reads as TGTGCCAGCAGTACAGGGGGCGTGGGCACTGAAGCTTTCTTT. Protein sequence: CASSTGGVGTEAFF.

The genes are TRBV7-9 and TRBJ1-1; D not resolved. The germline V gene encodes CDR1 SEHNR and CDR2 FQNEAQ (reference sequence). The CDR3 has 15 residues. Trimming stripped 2 bases from V and 4 bases from J, with 14 bases between. The CDR3 DNA follows: TGTGCCAGCAGCTTATCTGGCCAGCCCGGCACTGAAGCTTTCTTT. It encodes CASSLSGQPGTEAFF.

This chain joins TRBV25-1 and TRBJ2-1, with 14 nucleotides matching TRBD2. The CDR3 spans 15 residues. V gave up 5 bases and J gave up 8 bases; unmatched junction bases: 5. Germline assignment: CDR1 MGHDK and CDR2 SYGVNS. The CDR3 coding sequence is TGTGCCAGCAGTTGGACTAGCGGGAGGTCATATGAGCAGTTCTTC. Translating it yields CASSWTSGRSYEQFF.